One sample yielded the 9 T cell receptor beta chains listed below, sequenced in a study of tumor-infiltrating lymphocytes in primary liver carcinoma. A primer matching the constant region was used to make TCR beta cDNA from 450 to 500 ng of total RNA. Three nested multiplex PCR rounds, a slightly modified ARM-PCR method, built the TCR beta libraries. TRBV1-TRBV30 forward primers paired with a C-beta reverse primer drove the first two PCR rounds, about 9 cycles each. TCRdb re-derived calls from the multiplex PCR reads in MiXCR, one entry per CDR3 protein. Of approximately 110,000 distinct CDR3 sequences listed, roughly 80% are singletons. Co-extraction of both nucleic acids (RNA and DNA) used 20-30 mg of unsorted bulk tissue. The specimen sequenced was liver tumor tissue from sampling region 3. Subset specified: tumor region T3, left-lateral pole. These receptors all stem from a man aged 40-55 years with primary liver carcinoma and hepatitis B virus infection.

Concerning this clonotype itself: An end of the junction differs from the germline gene, which may be a read error. The chain joins TRBV4-2 to TRBJ2-1, with 8 positions matching TRBD1. The germline V gene encodes CDR1 LGHNA and CDR2 YNFKEQ. This CDR3 spans 16 amino acids. CDR3 DNA: TGTGCCAGGAGCCGACGGACAGGGTCAGGCGTCAATGGGCAGCTCTTC. It codes for CARSRRTGSGVNGQLF.

The V gene is TRBV7-9, the J gene TRBJ2-1; 8 bases match TRBD2. CDR1 and CDR2 (germline): SEHNR, FQNEAQ (reference sequence). Losses at the gene ends were 6 bases for V and 9 bases for J; bases not matched to a gene: 19. The CDR3 runs to 17 residues. CDR3 in DNA: TGTGCCAGCAGTCCTACAGCCTGGGAAGCGGGGGACATTGAGCAGTTCTTC. This translates into CASSPTAWEAGDIEQFF.

This clonotype is a singleton in its sample. Mismatch with germline at one junction end may stem from a read error. V gene TRBV11-2 combines with J gene TRBJ2-7, with 11 bases lining up with TRBD2. Germline loops: CDR1 SGHAT, CDR2 FQNNGV. This CDR3 spans 18 amino acids. The DNA for the CDR3 is TGTGCCAGCAGCCTAGGTAGCGGGAGGGTCCGTTTCGCCTACGAGCGGTACTTC. It codes for CASSLGSGRVRFAYERYF.

This clonotype was seen only a few times. The V gene is TRBV6-4, the J gene TRBJ1-5; 10 bases match TRBD1. The V and J ends lost 10 bases and 3 bases, in that order; junction bases with no gene match: 21. The CDR3 totals 19 residues. Germline assignment: CDR1 MRHNA and CDR2 SNTAGT. The CDR3: CATTDRGTLSEDINQPQHF. CDR3 sequence (DNA): TGTGCCACCACGGACAGGGGGACCCTCTCGGAAGATATCAATCAGCCCCAGCATTTT.

This clonotype has ten or more counts. The chain recombines TRBV4-1 with TRBJ1-3; a weak D match, TRBD1 (6 bases). The germline gives CDR1 MGHRA, CDR2 YSYEKL. V lost 4 bases and J lost 4, with 20 bases in between. The CDR3 runs 17 residues. CDR3 sequence reads: CASSLTHVTGSGNTIYF. The CDR3 region has the DNA TGCGCCAGCAGCCTCACACATGTTACAGGGTCGGGAAACACCATATATTTT.

The chain recombines TRBV11-2 with TRBJ2-4; D might be TRBD2 (5 bases). This CDR3 region has 17 residues. V was trimmed by 0 bases and J by 10 bases, leaving 22 bases between them. The germline CDR1 and CDR2 sequences are SGHAT and FQNNGV. CDR3 bases: TGTGCCAGCAGCTTAGATAGAGCAGGTCTAGCCAAAAGGATTCAGTACTTC. Protein sequence: CASSLDRAGLAKRIQYF.

On this clonotype: The junction departs from the called germline gene at one end, perhaps through a read error. V and J are TRBV5-1 and TRBJ2-5; D not certain. Per germline, CDR1 SGHRS and CDR2 YFSETQ. The CDR3 covers 15 residues. The CDR3 is CPSSLYQDQDETQYF. The CDR3 DNA reads as TGCCCCAGCAGCTTGTATCAGGACCAGGATGAGACCCAGTACTTC.

This clonotype was seen once. The junction and the germline gene differ at one end; a read error may be behind it. The rearrangement links TRBV4-1 to TRBJ2-2; 9 bases are shared with TRBD2. This CDR3 contains 15 residues. Looked up from germline, CDR1 is MGHRA and CDR2 is YSYEKL. CDR3 region: CASNQDLSSAGGLFF. The CDR3 DNA follows: TGCGCCAGCAACCAAGACCTAAGCAGTGCGGGGGGGCTGTTTTTC.

A remark on this clonotype: A much larger clone differs by one base, so this may be a read error. V is TRBV14 and J is TRBJ1-5; 7 positions agree with TRBD1. CDR3 length: 13 residues. The germline gives CDR1 SGHDN, CDR2 FVKESK. CDR3 nucleotide sequence: TGTACCAGCAGCCAAGATCCAGGGGGGGCCCAGCATTTT. Its protein is CTSSQDPGGAQHF.